The 27 T cell receptor beta chains given below trace back to one sample, sequenced in a study of blood T cell repertoires in COVID-19. Method: immunoSEQ multiplex PCR; TCRdb's copy keeps in-frame clones and lacks some. The sample shows roughly 97,000 clones, around 87% of them seen only once. Sequencing input: peripheral blood. The receptors derive from a man over 45 with acute or convalescent COVID-19.

This chain joins TRBV11-2 and TRBJ2-3; 7 nucleotides line up with TRBD2. J gave up 4 bases and V 1 base, and 5 bases lay outside the gene matches. Germline V CDR1 and CDR2: SGHAT, FQNNGV. The CDR3 spans 15 residues. CDR3 amino acids: CASSLGGTTSDTQYF. DNA for the CDR3: TGTGCCAGCAGCTTAGGCGGGACTACCTCAGATACGCAGTATTTT.

The rearrangement links TRBV11-3 to TRBJ2-3; possible D gene TRBD1, 6 bases. V dropped 3 bases and J dropped 4 bases, with 11 bases sitting between them. Germline V CDR1 and CDR2: SGHNT, YENEEA. The CDR3 has 14 residues. The DNA for the CDR3 is TGTGCCAGCAGCTTGGGCAGGGGTGCAGATACGCAGTATTTT. It translates to CASSLGRGADTQYF.

V and J are TRBV7-9 and TRBJ2-4; TRBD2 might be the D (5 bases). Looked up from germline, CDR1 is SEHNR and CDR2 is FQNEAQ (reference sequence). The length of the CDR3 is 16 residues. Trimming removed 5 bases at V and 0 bases at J, with 14 bases between. The CDR3 region is CASSDNRELAKNIQYF. The DNA of the CDR3 is TGTGCCAGCAGCGACAACCGGGAACTAGCCAAAAACATTCAGTACTTC.

The V call is TRBV5-1, the J call TRBJ2-3, with D unresolved. This CDR3 region has 15 residues. CDR1 is SGHRS and CDR2 is YFSETQ in the germline V gene. Trimming removed 3 bases at V and 1 base at J, with 12 bases between. CDR3 residues: CASSSLPAGTDTQYF. The CDR3 nucleotides read TGCGCCAGCAGCTCTCTCCCGGCGGGCACAGATACGCAGTATTTT.

The chain couples TRBV25-1 to TRBJ1-4; 9 bases are shared with TRBD1. The CDR3 loop spans 16 amino acids. The germline V gene has CDR1 MGHDK and CDR2 SYGVNS. The trim removed 0 bases at V and 7 bases at J, leaving 6 bases unmatched. CDR3 nucleotide sequence: TGTGCCAGCAGTGAATACCGCGACAGGGGGATTGAAAAACTGTTTTTT. This encodes CASSEYRDRGIEKLFF.

The V and J genes are TRBV7-6 and TRBJ2-7, with 8 bases aligning to TRBD2. With 5 bases clipped from V and 2 bases from J, the junction kept 5 bases outside the gene matches. CDR1 and CDR2 (germline): SGHVS, FNYEAQ. This CDR3 contains 14 residues. Here the CDR3 reads CASSPSGGTYEQYF. The CDR3 bases are TGTGCCAGCAGCCCAAGCGGGGGAACCTACGAGCAGTACTTC.

The chain uses TRBV28 and TRBJ1-3; D is unclear. Per the germline V gene, CDR1 is MDHEN and CDR2 is SYDVKM. Trimming removed 3 bases at V and 7 bases at J, with 7 bases between. The CDR3 has 12 amino acids. Here the CDR3 reads CASSLRQNTIYF. The CDR3 DNA follows: TGTGCCAGCAGTTTGAGGCAGAACACCATATATTTT.

The CDR3 loop is CASSPGPAASTDTQYF. For the CDR3, the DNA is TGTGCCAGCTCACCAGGGCCAGCGGCTAGCACAGATACGCAGTATTTT. The chain couples TRBV18 to TRBJ2-3; D possibly corresponds to TRBD2 (5 bases). Deletions cut 2 bases from V and 0 bases from J, with 12 bases between. The CDR3 is 16 residues long. Germline V gives CDR1 KGHSH, CDR2 LQKENI.

The gene calls are TRBV20-1 and TRBJ2-7; 10 positions agree with TRBD2. Germline loops: CDR1 DFQATT, CDR2 SNEGSKA (reference sequence). The CDR3 length is 13 residues. The junction had 6 bases not matched to a gene; V was cut back by 3 bases and J by 7 bases. The CDR3 loop reads CSASGLAGEEQYF. Here the CDR3 DNA reads TGCAGTGCTAGTGGCCTAGCGGGAGAAGAGCAGTACTTC.

The J gene is TRBJ1-1, the V gene TRBV6-2 or TRBV6-3, with D possibly TRBD1 on 5 matching bases. The CDR3 has 15 residues. Germline V CDR1 and CDR2: MNHEY, SVGEGT. Deletions cut 0 bases from V and 4 bases from J, with 12 bases between. The CDR3 loop reads CASSYSSRGGTEAFF. CDR3 DNA sequence: TGTGCCAGCAGTTACTCGAGTCGGGGGGGCACTGAAGCTTTCTTT.

In DNA form, the CDR3 reads TGTGCCAGCAGTGAACAAGGACAGGGTTTCAACACCATATATTTT. It is translated as CASSEQGQGFNTIYF. J is TRBJ1-3 and V is TRBV2; the match to TRBD1 covers 8 bases. From germline, CDR1 is SNHLY and CDR2 FYNNEI. The trim removed 2 bases at V and 7 bases at J, leaving 7 bases unmatched. CDR3 size: 15 residues.

The V gene is TRBV19, the J gene TRBJ2-7, with TRBD1 identical over 8 bases. The CDR3 is 15 residues long. Germline values: CDR1 LNHDA, CDR2 SQIVND (reference sequence). V was pared by 4 bases and J by 4 bases, with 9 bases of the junction left unmatched. The CDR3 protein is CASSTPQGAFYEQYF. The CDR3 coding sequence is TGTGCCAGTAGTACCCCTCAGGGGGCGTTTTACGAGCAGTACTTC.

This clone was observed a single time. J is TRBJ2-3 and V is TRBV19; 7 bases fit TRBD2. Trimming cost V 5 bases and J 4 bases; bases outside gene matches: 0. From germline, CDR1 is LNHDA and CDR2 SQIVND (reference sequence). This CDR3 has 12 residues. Written as DNA, the CDR3 is TGTGCCAGTAGTCTAGCGGCAGATACGCAGTATTTT. It encodes CASSLAADTQYF.

The V call is TRBV15, the J call TRBJ2-7, with 8 bases matching TRBD1. CDR1 and CDR2 from the germline V gene are LNHNV and YYDKDF (reference sequence). The CDR3 sequence is 14 residues long. V trimming: 5 bases; J trimming: 3 bases; junction bases outside the gene matches: 6. CDR3 sequence (DNA): TGTGCCACCAGCGGAGGACAGGGCCTCTACGAGCAGTACTTC. Its protein product is CATSGGQGLYEQYF.

The rearrangement links TRBV28 to TRBJ1-6; D may be TRBD1 (5 bases). V was cut by 3 bases and J by 8 bases, with 11 bases left in between. This CDR3 comprises 14 residues. The germline V gene has CDR1 MDHEN and CDR2 SYDVKM. This CDR3 reads CASSFGGWYSPLHF. Written as DNA, the CDR3 is TGTGCCAGCAGTTTCGGGGGATGGTATTCACCCCTCCACTTT.

The gene calls are TRBV30 and TRBJ2-5, with D tentatively TRBD2 (6 bases). The CDR3 length is 15 residues. Germline loops: CDR1 GTSNPN, CDR2 SVGIG (reference sequence). With 5 bases removed from V and 5 bases from J, the gap between germline ends came to 21 bases. CDR3 nucleotide sequence: TGTGCCTGGGCAATCAAAGGAGGGATGCGGGAGACCCAGTACTTC. Translated: CAWAIKGGMRETQYF. The variable domain in full, completed from reference TRBV30 and TRBJ2-5, reads SQTIHQWPATLVQPVGSPLSLECTVEGTSNPNLYWYRQAAGRGLQLLFYSVGIGQISSEVPQNLSASRPQDRQFILSSKKLLLSDSGFYLCAWAIKGGMRETQYFGPGTRLLVL.

CDR3 bases: TGTGCCACCAGCAGAGATGTCGGTCCCTACGAGCAGTACTTC. This sequence encodes CATSRDVGPYEQYF. The chain uses TRBV15 and TRBJ2-7; no definite D call. The V gene's germline CDR1 is LNHNV and CDR2 YYDKDF (reference sequence). This CDR3 is 14 amino acids long. V was clipped by 0 bases and J by 2 bases, with 8 bases between them.

The V and J genes are TRBV4-1 and TRBJ2-5; perhaps TRBD1 as D (5 bases). Trimming removed 5 bases at V and 5 bases at J, with 12 bases between. Germline V gene sequence: CDR1 MGHRA, CDR2 YSYEKL. This CDR3 is 13 amino acids long. The CDR3 loop reads CASSAGPLETQYF. The CDR3 region has the DNA TGCGCCAGCAGCGCAGGGCCGTTGGAGACCCAGTACTTC.

This clone was observed once. This chain links TRBV11-3 with TRBJ2-7; 7 bases are a match to TRBD1. Per the germline V gene, CDR1 is SGHNT and CDR2 is YENEEA. Trimming removed 10 bases from V and 5 bases from J; junction bases left unmatched: 8. The CDR3 is 12 amino acids. DNA of the CDR3: TGTGCCACTTCCGGGACAGCGAACGAGCAGTACTTC. This codes for CATSGTANEQYF.

This clone was picked up one time. Additional DNA sequences in this sample encode the identical CDR3. The chain is built from TRBV7-8 and TRBJ2-1; a possible D gene is TRBD2 (5 bases). From germline, CDR1 is SGHVS and CDR2 FQNEAQ. With 1 base removed from V and 0 bases from J, the gap between germline ends came to 10 bases. The CDR3 is 16 residues long. The CDR3 nucleotides read TGTGCCAGCAGCTTAGAGTCGGGGAGCTCCTACAATGAGCAGTTCTTC. Protein: CASSLESGSSYNEQFF.

This rearrangement joins TRBV14 to TRBJ1-1, with D uncertain. Germline CDR1 SGHDN, CDR2 FVKESK. The CDR3 runs to 19 residues. The ends were cut back, 1 base at V and 0 bases at J, with 21 bases in the middle. For the CDR3, the DNA is TGTGCCAGCAGCCAAGTGGTCCCAAGGCGGCGTTCTGTGAACACTGAAGCTTTCTTT. Residues: CASSQVVPRRRSVNTEAFF.

This sequence joins TRBV7-8 and TRBJ2-1, with 9 bases matching TRBD1. Germline CDR1 and CDR2: SGHVS and FQNEAQ. Trimming at V came to 1 base and at J to 9 bases, leaving 4 bases not matched to a gene. The CDR3 covers 14 residues. CDR3 in DNA: TGTGCCAGCAGCTTAGACAGGGGGCGCGGTGAGCAGTTCTTC. It translates to CASSLDRGRGEQFF.

This clone was detected only once. This chain joins TRBV20-1 and TRBJ1-5; TRBD1 matches at 8 bases. V was pared by 3 bases and J by 7 bases, with 8 bases of the junction left unmatched. Germline CDR1 is DFQATT and CDR2 is SNEGSKA (reference sequence). There are 14 residues in the CDR3. CDR3 protein: CSASAGGAQQPQHF. In DNA, the CDR3 is TGCAGTGCTAGTGCAGGGGGCGCACAACAGCCCCAGCATTTT.

The chain links TRBV13 to TRBJ1-2; D remains unclear. Germline assignment: CDR1 PRHDT and CDR2 FYEKMQ (reference sequence). The CDR3 contains 18 residues. Trimming left V 4 bases short and J 0 bases short, with 21 bases between. Here the CDR3 reads CASSSRVLDGLANYGYTF. For the CDR3, the DNA is TGTGCCAGCAGCTCTAGAGTGTTAGACGGCCTAGCTAACTATGGCTACACCTTC.

The chain carries TRBV6-2 or TRBV6-3 and TRBJ1-5; D gene unclear. The CDR3 has 16 amino acids. Trimming pared 1 base from V and 0 bases from J, leaving 10 bases between. Germline V gene lookup returns CDR1 MNHEY and CDR2 SVGEGT. CDR3 nucleotide sequence: TGTGCCAGCAGTTACTGGCAGGCCCATAGCAATCAGCCCCAGCATTTT. Translation: CASSYWQAHSNQPQHF.

The chain uses TRBV7-8 and TRBJ2-7; D unresolved. The CDR3 runs to 15 residues. The germline V gene has CDR1 SGHVS and CDR2 FQNEAQ. Trimming shortened V by 3 bases and J by 1 base, and 13 bases separated the two germline ends. CDR3 sequence (DNA): TGTGCCAGCAGCTTTTCCATCAGCGCGTCCTACGAGCAGTACTTC. This translates into CASSFSISASYEQYF. The full variable domain, in which reference TRBV7-8 and TRBJ2-7 provide the parts outside the CDR3, is GAGVSQSPRYKVAKRGQDVALRCDPISGHVSLFWYQQALGQGPEFLTYFQNEAQLDKSGLPSDRFFAERPEGSVSTLKIQRTQQEDSAVYLCASSFSISASYEQYFGPGTRLTVT.

This chain joins TRBV3-1 (or the pseudogene TRBV3-2) and TRBJ2-1; 9 bases map to TRBD2. This CDR3 region has 16 residues. The V and J ends lost 4 bases and 6 bases, in that order; junction bases with no gene match: 10. The V gene's germline CDR1 is LGHDT and CDR2 YNNKEL (reference sequence). The CDR3 region has the DNA TGTGCCAGCAGCCCCAGGGGGAGCGGGAGGACCAATGAGCAGTTCTTC. This sequence encodes CASSPRGSGRTNEQFF.